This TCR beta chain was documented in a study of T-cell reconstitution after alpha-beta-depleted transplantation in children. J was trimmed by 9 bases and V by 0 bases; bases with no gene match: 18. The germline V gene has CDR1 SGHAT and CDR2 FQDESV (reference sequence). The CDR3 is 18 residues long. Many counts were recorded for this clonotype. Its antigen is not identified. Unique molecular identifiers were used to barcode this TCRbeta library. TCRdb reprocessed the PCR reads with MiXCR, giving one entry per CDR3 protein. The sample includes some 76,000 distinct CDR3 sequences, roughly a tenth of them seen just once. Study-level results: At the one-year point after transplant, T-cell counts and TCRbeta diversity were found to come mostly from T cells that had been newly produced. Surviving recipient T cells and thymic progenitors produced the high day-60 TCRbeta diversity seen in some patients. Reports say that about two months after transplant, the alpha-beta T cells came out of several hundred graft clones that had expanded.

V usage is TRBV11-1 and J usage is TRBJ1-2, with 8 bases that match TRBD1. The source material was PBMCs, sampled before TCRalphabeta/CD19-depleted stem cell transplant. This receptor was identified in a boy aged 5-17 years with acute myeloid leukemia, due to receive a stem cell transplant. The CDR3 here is CASSLAVGTGQFLASYTF. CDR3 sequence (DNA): TGTGCCAGCAGCTTAGCGGTCGGGACAGGACAATTTCTGGCTAGCTACACCTTC. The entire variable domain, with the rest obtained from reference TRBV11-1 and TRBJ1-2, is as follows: EAEVAQSPRYKITEKSQAVAFWCDPISGHATLYWYRQILGQGPELLVQFQDESVVDDSQLPKDRFSAERLKGVDSTLKIQPAELGDSAMYLCASSLAVGTGQFLASYTFGSGTRLTVV.